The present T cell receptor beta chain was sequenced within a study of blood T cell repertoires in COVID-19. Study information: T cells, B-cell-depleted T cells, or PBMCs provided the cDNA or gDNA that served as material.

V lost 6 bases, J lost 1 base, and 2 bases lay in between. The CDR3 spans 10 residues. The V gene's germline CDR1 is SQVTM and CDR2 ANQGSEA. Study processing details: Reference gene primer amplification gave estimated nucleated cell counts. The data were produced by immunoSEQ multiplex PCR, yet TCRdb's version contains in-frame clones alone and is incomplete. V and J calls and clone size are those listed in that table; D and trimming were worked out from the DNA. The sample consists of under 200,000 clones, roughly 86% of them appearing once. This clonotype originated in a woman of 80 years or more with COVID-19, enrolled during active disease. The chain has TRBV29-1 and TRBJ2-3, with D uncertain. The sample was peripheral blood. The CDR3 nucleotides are TGCAGCGTCGGCACAGATACGCAGTATTTT. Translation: CSVGTDTQYF.